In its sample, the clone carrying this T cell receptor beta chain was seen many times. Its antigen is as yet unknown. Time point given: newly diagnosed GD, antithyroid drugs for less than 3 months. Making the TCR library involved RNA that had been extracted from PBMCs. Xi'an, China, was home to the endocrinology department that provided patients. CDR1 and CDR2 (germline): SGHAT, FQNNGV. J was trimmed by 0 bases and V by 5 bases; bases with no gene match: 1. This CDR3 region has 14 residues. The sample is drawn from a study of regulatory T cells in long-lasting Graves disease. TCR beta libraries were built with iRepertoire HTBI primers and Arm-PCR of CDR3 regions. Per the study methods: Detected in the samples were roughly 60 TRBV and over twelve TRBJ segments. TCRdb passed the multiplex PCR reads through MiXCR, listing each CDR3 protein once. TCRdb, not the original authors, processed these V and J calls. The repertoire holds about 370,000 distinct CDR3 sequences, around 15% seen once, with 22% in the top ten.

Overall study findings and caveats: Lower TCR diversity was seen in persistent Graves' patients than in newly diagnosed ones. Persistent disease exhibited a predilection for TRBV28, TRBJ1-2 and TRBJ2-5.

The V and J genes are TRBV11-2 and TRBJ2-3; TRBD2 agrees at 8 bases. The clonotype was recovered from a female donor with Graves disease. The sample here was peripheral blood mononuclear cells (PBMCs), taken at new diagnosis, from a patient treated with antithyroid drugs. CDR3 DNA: TGTGCCAGCAGCCCGGGGGGGAGCACAGATACGCAGTATTTT. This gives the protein CASSPGGSTDTQYF.